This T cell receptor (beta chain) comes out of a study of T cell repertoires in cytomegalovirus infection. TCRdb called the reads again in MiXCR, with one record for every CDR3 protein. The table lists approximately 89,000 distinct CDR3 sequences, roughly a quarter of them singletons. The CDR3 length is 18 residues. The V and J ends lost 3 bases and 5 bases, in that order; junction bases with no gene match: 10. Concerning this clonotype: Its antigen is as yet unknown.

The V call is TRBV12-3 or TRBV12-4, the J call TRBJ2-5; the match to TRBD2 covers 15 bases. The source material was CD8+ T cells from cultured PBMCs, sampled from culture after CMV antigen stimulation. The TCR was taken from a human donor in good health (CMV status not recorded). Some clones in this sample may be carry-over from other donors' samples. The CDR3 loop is CASSLMAGLAGGLETQYF. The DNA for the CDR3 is TGTGCCAGCAGTTTGATGGCGGGACTAGCGGGAGGTTTGGAGACCCAGTACTTC.